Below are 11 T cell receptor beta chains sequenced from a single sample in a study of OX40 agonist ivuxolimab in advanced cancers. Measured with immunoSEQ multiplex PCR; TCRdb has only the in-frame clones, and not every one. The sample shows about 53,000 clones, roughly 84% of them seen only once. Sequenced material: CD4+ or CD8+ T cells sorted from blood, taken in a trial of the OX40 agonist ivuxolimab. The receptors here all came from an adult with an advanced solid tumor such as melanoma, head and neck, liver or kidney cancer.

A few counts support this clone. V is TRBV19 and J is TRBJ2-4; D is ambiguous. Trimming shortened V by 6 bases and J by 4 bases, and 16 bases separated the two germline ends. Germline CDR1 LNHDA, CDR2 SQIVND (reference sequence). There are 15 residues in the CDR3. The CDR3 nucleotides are TGTGCCAGTAGCCAAGGTGACATAACGAAAAACATTCAGTACTTC. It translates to CASSQGDITKNIQYF.

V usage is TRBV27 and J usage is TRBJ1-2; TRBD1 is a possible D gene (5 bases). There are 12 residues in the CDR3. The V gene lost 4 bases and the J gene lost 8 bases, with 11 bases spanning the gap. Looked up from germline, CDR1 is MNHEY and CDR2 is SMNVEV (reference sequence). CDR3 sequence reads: CASSSGPSGYTF. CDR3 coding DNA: TGTGCCAGCAGTTCGGGGCCTTCGGGCTACACCTTC.

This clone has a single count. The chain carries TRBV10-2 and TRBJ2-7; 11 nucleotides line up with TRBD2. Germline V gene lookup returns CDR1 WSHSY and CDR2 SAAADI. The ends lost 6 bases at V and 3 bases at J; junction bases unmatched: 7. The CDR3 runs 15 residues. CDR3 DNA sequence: TGCGCCAGCAGGACTAGCGGGAAAGGGCTCTACGAGCAGTACTTC. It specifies CASRTSGKGLYEQYF.

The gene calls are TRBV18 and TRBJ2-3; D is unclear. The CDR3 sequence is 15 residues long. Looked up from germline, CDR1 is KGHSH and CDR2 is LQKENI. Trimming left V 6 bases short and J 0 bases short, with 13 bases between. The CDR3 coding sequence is TGTGCCAGCTCCCGAGACCCGTTTAGCACAGATACGCAGTATTTT. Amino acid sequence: CASSRDPFSTDTQYF.

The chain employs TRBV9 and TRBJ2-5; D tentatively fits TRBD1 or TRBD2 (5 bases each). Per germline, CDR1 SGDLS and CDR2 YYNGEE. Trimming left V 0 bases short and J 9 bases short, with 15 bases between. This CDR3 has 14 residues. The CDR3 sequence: CASSVGNSLGAQYF. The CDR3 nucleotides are TGTGCCAGCAGCGTAGGCAACTCCTTGGGGGCCCAGTACTTC.

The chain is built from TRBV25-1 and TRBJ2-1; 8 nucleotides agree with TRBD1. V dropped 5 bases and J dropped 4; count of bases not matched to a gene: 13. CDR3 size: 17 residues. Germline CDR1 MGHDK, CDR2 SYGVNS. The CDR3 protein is CASSQGASAWEYNEQFF. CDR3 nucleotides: TGTGCCAGCAGTCAGGGGGCTAGCGCGTGGGAGTACAATGAGCAGTTCTTC.

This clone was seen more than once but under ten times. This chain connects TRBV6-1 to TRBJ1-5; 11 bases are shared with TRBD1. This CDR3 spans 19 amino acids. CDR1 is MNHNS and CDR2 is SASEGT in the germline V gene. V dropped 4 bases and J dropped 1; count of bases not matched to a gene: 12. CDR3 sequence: CASSGRQDRGLESNQPQHF. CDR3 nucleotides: TGTGCCAGCAGTGGCCGACAGGACAGGGGGCTTGAGAGCAATCAGCCCCAGCATTTT.

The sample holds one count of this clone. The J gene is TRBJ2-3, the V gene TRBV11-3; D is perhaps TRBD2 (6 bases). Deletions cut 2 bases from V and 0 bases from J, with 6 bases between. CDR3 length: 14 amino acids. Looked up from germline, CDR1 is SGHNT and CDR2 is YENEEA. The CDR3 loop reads CASSLSGSTDTQYF. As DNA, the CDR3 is TGTGCCAGCAGCTTAAGCGGGAGCACAGATACGCAGTATTTT.

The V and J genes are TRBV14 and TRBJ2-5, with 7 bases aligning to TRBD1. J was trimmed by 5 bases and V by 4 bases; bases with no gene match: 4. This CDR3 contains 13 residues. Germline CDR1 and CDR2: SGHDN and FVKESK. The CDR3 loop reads CASSPQGYETQYF. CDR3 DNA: TGTGCCAGCAGCCCACAGGGGTACGAGACCCAGTACTTC.

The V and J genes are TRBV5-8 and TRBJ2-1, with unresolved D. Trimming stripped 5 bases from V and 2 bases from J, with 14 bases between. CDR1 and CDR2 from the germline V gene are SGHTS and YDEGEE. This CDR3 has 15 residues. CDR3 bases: TGTGCCAGCAGTACCGGGTGGGCAGCCTACAATGAGCAGTTCTTC. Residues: CASSTGWAAYNEQFF.

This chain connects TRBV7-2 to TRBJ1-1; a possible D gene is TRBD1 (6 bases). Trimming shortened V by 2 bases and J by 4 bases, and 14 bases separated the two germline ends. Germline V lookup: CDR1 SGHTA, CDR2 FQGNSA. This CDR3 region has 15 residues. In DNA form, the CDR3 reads TGTGCCAGCAGCTTATGGGGGGGCGGAAGCACTGAAGCTTTCTTT. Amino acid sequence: CASSLWGGGSTEAFF. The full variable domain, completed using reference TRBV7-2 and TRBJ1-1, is GAGVSQSPSNKVTEKGKDVELRCDPISGHTALYWYRQSLGQGLEFLIYFQGNSAPDKSGLPSDRFSAERTGGSVSTLTIQRTQQEDSAVYLCASSLWGGGSTEAFFGQGTRLTVV.